This is a list of T cell receptor beta chains from one sample in a study of cytomegalovirus exposure and HLA in healthy donors. Only in-frame clones appear in the TCRdb table, and some are missing; sequencing was by immunoSEQ multiplex PCR. The sample lists 150,000 to 200,000 clones, roughly 95% occurring once. Sequencing used PBMCs. All receptors come from a woman between 18 and 30 years old in good health and CMV-seronegative. CDR3s include the opening cysteine and the closing phenylalanine or tryptophan. A D gene is named only where the DNA matches it firmly. Part of the rows lack a size; the others show once, few, many or a class for expanded clones.

d_call: TRBD2
cdr3_length: 14
clone_size: .
j_call: TRBJ2-7
v_call: TRBV5-1
cdr3_aa: CASSLASGHYEQYF
cdr3_nt: TGCGCCAGCAGCCTAGCTAGCGGACACTACGAGCAGTACTTC

d_call: .
cdr3_length: 13
clone_size: .
j_call: TRBJ2-2
v_call: TRBV29-1
cdr3_aa: CSVRVANTGELFF
cdr3_nt: TGCAGCGTGAGGGTGGCGAACACCGGGGAGCTGTTTTTT

d_call: TRBD2
cdr3_length: 19
clone_size: .
j_call: TRBJ2-1
v_call: TRBV7-9
cdr3_aa: CASSLGELGIGGVHNEQFF
cdr3_nt: TGTGCCAGCAGCTTAGGTGAGCTAGGCATCGGGGGGGTTCACAATGAGCAGTTCTTC

d_call: TRBD1
cdr3_length: 16
clone_size: .
j_call: TRBJ1-4
v_call: TRBV15
cdr3_aa: CATSRERQGAGEKLFF
cdr3_nt: TGTGCCACCAGCAGAGAGCGACAGGGGGCTGGAGAAAAACTGTTTTTT

d_call: .
cdr3_length: 14
clone_size: .
j_call: TRBJ2-3
v_call: TRBV2
cdr3_aa: CASSEAADTDTQYF
cdr3_nt: TGTGCCAGCAGTGAAGCGGCCGACACAGATACGCAGTATTTT

d_call: .
cdr3_length: 15
clone_size: .
j_call: TRBJ2-6
v_call: TRBV4-3
cdr3_aa: CASSPTGSGANVLTF
cdr3_nt: TGCGCCAGCAGCCCCACAGGGTCTGGGGCCAACGTCCTGACTTTC

d_call: TRBD1
cdr3_length: 14
clone_size: .
j_call: TRBJ2-7
v_call: TRBV5-1
cdr3_aa: CASGTGGQYYEQYF
cdr3_nt: TGCGCCAGCGGGACAGGGGGCCAATACTACGAGCAGTACTTC

d_call: .
cdr3_length: 12
clone_size: .
j_call: TRBJ2-1
v_call: TRBV2
cdr3_aa: CASSAWGSEQFF
cdr3_nt: TGTGCCAGCAGTGCATGGGGCTCTGAGCAGTTCTTC

d_call: TRBD1
cdr3_length: 10
clone_size: .
j_call: TRBJ1-2
v_call: TRBV29-1
cdr3_aa: CSVGTGYYTF
cdr3_nt: TGCAGCGTTGGGACAGGGTATTACACCTTC

d_call: TRBD1
cdr3_length: 15
clone_size: .
j_call: TRBJ1-2
v_call: TRBV18
cdr3_aa: CASSLPGQGIYGYTF
cdr3_nt: TGTGCCAGCTCACTACCGGGACAGGGAATCTATGGCTACACCTTC

d_call: TRBD2
cdr3_length: 11
clone_size: .
j_call: TRBJ2-1
v_call: TRBV4-2
cdr3_aa: CASSRGGEQFF
cdr3_nt: TGTGCCAGCAGCCGGGGGGGTGAGCAGTTCTTC

d_call: .
cdr3_length: 14
clone_size: .
j_call: TRBJ2-7
v_call: TRBV5-1
cdr3_aa: CASSSGDNNYEQYF
cdr3_nt: TGCGCCAGCAGCTCAGGGGATAATAACTACGAGCAGTACTTC

d_call: .
cdr3_length: 14
clone_size: .
j_call: TRBJ2-6
v_call: TRBV6-5
cdr3_aa: CASDTNSGANVLTF
cdr3_nt: TGTGCCAGCGATACAAACTCTGGGGCCAACGTCCTGACTTTC

d_call: TRBD2
cdr3_length: 15
clone_size: .
j_call: TRBJ2-5
v_call: TRBV5-1
cdr3_aa: CASSLKLAGAETQYF
cdr3_nt: TGCGCCAGCAGCTTGAAACTAGCGGGGGCGGAGACCCAGTACTTC

d_call: .
cdr3_length: 16
clone_size: .
j_call: TRBJ1-4
v_call: TRBV5-1
cdr3_aa: CASSLRAGALGEKLFF
cdr3_nt: TGCGCCAGCAGCTTGCGTGCGGGGGCTTTGGGTGAAAAACTGTTTTTT

d_call: TRBD1
cdr3_length: 15
clone_size: .
j_call: TRBJ2-1
v_call: TRBV7-8
cdr3_aa: CASSLTRDRVNEQFF
cdr3_nt: TGTGCCAGCAGCCTTACCCGGGACAGGGTGAATGAGCAGTTCTTC

d_call: TRBD2
cdr3_length: 16
clone_size: .
j_call: TRBJ2-3
v_call: TRBV15
cdr3_aa: CATSQTVAGGLDTQYF
cdr3_nt: TGTGCCACCAGCCAGACCGTGGCGGGGGGGCTCGATACGCAGTATTTT

d_call: TRBD1
cdr3_length: 15
clone_size: .
j_call: TRBJ1-5
v_call: TRBV29-1
cdr3_aa: CSVQLAGGRNQPQHF
cdr3_nt: TGCAGCGTTCAGCTTGCAGGGGGACGCAATCAGCCCCAGCATTTT

d_call: TRBD1
cdr3_length: 15
clone_size: .
j_call: TRBJ2-1
v_call: TRBV27
cdr3_aa: CASSPRGDREREQFF
cdr3_nt: TGTGCCAGCAGCCCTAGGGGGGACAGGGAACGGGAGCAGTTCTTC

d_call: TRBD2
cdr3_length: 14
clone_size: .
j_call: TRBJ2-3
v_call: TRBV6-1
cdr3_aa: CASSEQAGGLTQYF
cdr3_nt: TGTGCCAGCAGTGAACAAGCGGGGGGACTTACGCAGTATTTT

d_call: .
cdr3_length: 19
clone_size: .
j_call: TRBJ2-5
v_call: TRBV27
cdr3_aa: CASSTYRYRQGGRDETQYF
cdr3_nt: TGTGCCAGCAGTACTTACCGTTACCGACAGGGAGGTAGGGACGAGACCCAGTACTTC

d_call: TRBD1
cdr3_length: 13
clone_size: .
j_call: TRBJ2-7
v_call: TRBV6-6
cdr3_aa: CASSGQGQSVQYF
cdr3_nt: TGTGCCAGCAGTGGACAGGGACAATCGGTGCAGTACTTC

d_call: .
cdr3_length: 16
clone_size: .
j_call: TRBJ1-4
v_call: TRBV1
cdr3_aa: CTSSQDIFTSREKLFF
cdr3_nt: TGCACCAGCAGCCAAGATATCTTCACGTCGAGAGAAAAACTGTTTTTT

d_call: TRBD1
cdr3_length: 15
clone_size: .
j_call: TRBJ2-1
v_call: TRBV5-1
cdr3_aa: CASSLRQGSYNEQFF
cdr3_nt: TGCGCCAGCAGCTTGCGACAGGGCTCCTACAATGAGCAGTTCTTC

d_call: .
cdr3_length: 13
clone_size: .
j_call: TRBJ2-1
v_call: TRBV13
cdr3_aa: CASSQTLGNEQFF
cdr3_nt: TGTGCCAGCAGCCAGACCCTCGGGAATGAGCAGTTCTTC

d_call: .
cdr3_length: 18
clone_size: .
j_call: TRBJ2-1
v_call: TRBV7-2
cdr3_aa: CASRPPGVGVSSYNEQFF
cdr3_nt: TGTGCCAGCAGACCTCCAGGGGTGGGGGTGAGCTCCTACAATGAGCAGTTCTTC

d_call: .
cdr3_length: 14
clone_size: .
j_call: TRBJ2-1
v_call: TRBV5-1
cdr3_aa: CASSLWPPYNEQFF
cdr3_nt: TGCGCCAGCAGCTTGTGGCCCCCCTACAATGAGCAGTTCTTC

d_call: .
cdr3_length: 14
clone_size: .
j_call: TRBJ1-1
v_call: TRBV2
cdr3_aa: CASSDRLRNTEAFF
cdr3_nt: TGTGCCAGCAGTGATCGTCTGCGGAACACTGAAGCTTTCTTT

d_call: .
cdr3_length: 18
clone_size: once
j_call: TRBJ2-4
v_call: TRBV19
cdr3_aa: CASSIGWRQNLAKNIQYF
cdr3_nt: TGTGCCAGTAGTATAGGGTGGAGACAGAACCTAGCCAAAAACATTCAGTACTTC

d_call: TRBD2
cdr3_length: 15
clone_size: .
j_call: TRBJ2-1
v_call: TRBV7-2
cdr3_aa: CASSLVSGGAGEQFF
cdr3_nt: TGTGCCAGCAGCTTAGTTAGCGGGGGGGCGGGTGAGCAGTTCTTC

d_call: TRBD1
cdr3_length: 15
clone_size: .
j_call: TRBJ1-2
v_call: TRBV27
cdr3_aa: CASSLAGTGGYGYTF
cdr3_nt: TGTGCCAGCAGTTTAGCCGGGACAGGAGGTTATGGCTACACCTTC

d_call: TRBD1
cdr3_length: 14
clone_size: .
j_call: TRBJ1-5
v_call: TRBV19
cdr3_aa: CASGRDREGQPQHF
cdr3_nt: TGTGCCAGTGGACGGGACAGGGAGGGTCAGCCCCAGCATTTT

d_call: .
cdr3_length: 13
clone_size: once
j_call: TRBJ2-1
v_call: TRBV7-3
cdr3_aa: CASSLTSYNEQFF
cdr3_nt: TGTGCCAGCAGCTTAACTAGCTACAATGAGCAGTTCTTC

d_call: .
cdr3_length: 16
clone_size: .
j_call: TRBJ1-4
v_call: TRBV4-2
cdr3_aa: CASSQGVGLLAGKLFF
cdr3_nt: TGTGCCAGCAGCCAAGGGGTGGGGCTACTAGCGGGAAAACTGTTTTTT

d_call: .
cdr3_length: 15
clone_size: .
j_call: TRBJ1-2
v_call: TRBV27
cdr3_aa: CASSSPQQSHYGYTF
cdr3_nt: TGTGCCAGCAGCTCGCCGCAACAGTCCCACTATGGCTACACCTTC

d_call: .
cdr3_length: 17
clone_size: .
j_call: TRBJ1-4
v_call: TRBV4-3
cdr3_aa: CASSLHLGGETNEKLFF
cdr3_nt: TGCGCCAGCAGCCTTCACCTAGGGGGGGAGACTAATGAAAAACTGTTTTTT